Included here is one T cell receptor (beta chain) sequence, with context. Its antigen is currently not known. Nothing much larger sits one base from this clone, and base qualities are not available. Clipping removes 4 bases from V and 5 bases from J, with 3 as the unmatched junction base count. CDR1 and CDR2, looked up from the germline V gene (reference sequence), are LGHDT and YNNKEL. CDR3 length: 13 amino acids, cysteine to phenylalanine. Only the CDR3 portion is preserved as DNA: 39 bases, with reading frame beginning at the first base. The sample comes from a study of blood T cell repertoires in COVID-19 (TCRdb year 2020). Concerning the study at large: Samples from collaborators originated in the United States, Italy and Spain and spanned both the acute and convalescent phases of COVID-19. The prospective study material was composed of cDNA or gDNA derived from T cells, B-cell-depleted T cells, or PBMCs. Subjects who had been exposed to COVID-19, were actively infected with it, or had recovered from it provided the deeply sampled blood TCRbeta repertoires that made up the dataset. A freely available public database, intended as a resource for researchers studying the immune response to SARS-CoV-2, is where the repertoires were released. Samples were obtained from the ongoing ImmuneRACE study (first 160 participants) and from about 1,300 subjects provided by 6 global collaborators. Nearly every sample came with metadata listing a de-identified subject ID, COVID-19 status, age in years and sex. HLA class I and class II types, where available, came from metadata supplied by the sample provider rather than from assay-based typing.

General findings and caveats noted by the study authors: The quantity of clinical and demographic metadata differed by source and by participant and was supplied without curation.

The immunoSEQ Assay, a bias-controlled multiplex PCR, was used to amplify TCRbeta CDR3 regions from genomic DNA. Processing in the source paper ran as follows. Within the assay, amplification of reference gene primers was used to estimate how many nucleated cells each sample contained. Sequence reads were collapsed and filtered to measure the absolute abundance of every unique TCRbeta CDR3 rearrangement. For each sample, productive Simpson clonality was calculated by taking the square root of Simpson's diversity index across productive rearrangements. Sourced from immuneACCESS, this table was stored by TCRdb with only in-frame sequences that have V and J called. A share of the clones is absent; for the studies checked, an unresolved V gene accounts for under half, and the remainder has no known explanation. Clone size and V and J calls were adopted from that table, with D and trimming inferred from the DNA. This sample gives about 250,000 clones in total; around 82% of them show up just once. The top ten clonotypes cover 4.5% to 5% of the sample.

The collaborating institutions used their own protocols to collect whole blood in K2EDTA tubes. For TCRbeta analysis, collaborators shipped samples as frozen whole blood, isolated PBMCs, or DNA extracted from either of those sample types. This receptor was identified in a woman of 80 years or more with active or convalescent COVID-19. The sample consisted of peripheral blood. This chain is built from TRBV3-1 (or the pseudogene TRBV3-2) and TRBJ2-7, and 9 bases in between align with TRBD2. The CDR3 protein sequence reads: CASSPSGAHEQYF. The sequenced DNA: TGTGCCAGCAGCCCTAGCGGGGCCCACGAGCAGTACTTC.